This TCR beta chain appears in the sequencing data of a study of response to subunit inactivated influenza vaccine. Findings and caveats of the study: A suggestion made by the authors is that each seasonal influenza vaccination recruits few new T cells.

In germline, CDR1 is SGHTA, CDR2 FQGNSA. The CDR3 loop spans 13 amino acids. V lost 6 bases, J lost 8 bases, and 9 bases stayed unmatched. This clonotype was found many times. The target antigen is unknown. A single record per CDR3 protein comes from TCRdb applying MiXCR to the RT-PCR reads. The sample contains 500,000 to 600,000 distinct CDR3 sequences, 6% to 9% of which appear only once. The receptor comes from a man aged 45 to 75 who received an inactivated influenza vaccine. The sample was PBMCs from blood, taken about 24 months after vaccination. The V call is TRBV7-2, the J call TRBJ1-1; 7 positions match TRBD1. CDR3 nucleotides: TGTGCCAGCAGGCCACAACAGGGGAGGGAAGCTTTCTTT. Amino acid sequence: CASRPQQGREAFF.